These 24 T cell receptor beta chains were sequenced from one sample in a study of blood T cell repertoires in COVID-19. This table comes from immunoSEQ multiplex PCR, and its TCRdb copy is limited to in-frame clones, with some not included. In the table there are over 200,000 clones, around 88% of which are singletons. The sequenced sample consisted of peripheral blood. The receptors derive from a woman aged 50 to 60 with acute or convalescent COVID-19.

CDR3 coding DNA: TGTGCCAGTAGAATCGCGACAAGGGGCACCGGGGAGCTGTTTTTT. It is translated as CASRIATRGTGELFF. V and J are TRBV19 and TRBJ2-2; D may be TRBD1 (5 bases). Germline V gene lookup returns CDR1 LNHDA and CDR2 SQIVND (reference sequence). The CDR3 spans 15 residues. Trimming removed 6 bases from V and 4 bases from J, with 15 bases in between.

To note about this clone: Different DNA sequences within this sample yield the same CDR3. The V and J genes are TRBV7-2 and TRBJ2-7; D is unresolved. V lost 4 bases and J lost 3, with 4 bases in between. Looked up from germline, CDR1 is SGHTA and CDR2 is FQGNSA. The CDR3 contains 11 residues. As DNA, the CDR3 is TGTGCCAGCAGCTACTACTACGAGCAGTACTTC. Amino acid sequence: CASSYYYEQYF.

In nucleotides, the CDR3 is TGTGCCAGCACCCCAACAGGGGGGGCGCGAGAAAAACTGTTTTTT. It is translated as CASTPTGGAREKLFF. This sequence joins TRBV6-5 and TRBJ1-4; 8 bases align to TRBD1. The CDR3 extends over 15 amino acids. Germline-derived CDR1 and CDR2 are MNHEY and SVGAGI. Trimming removed 7 bases from V and 8 bases from J; junction bases left unmatched: 12.

This clone was recorded only once. The V call is TRBV13, the J call TRBJ2-1; TRBD2 matches at 12 bases. V was pared by 5 bases and J by 4 bases, with 6 bases of the junction left unmatched. Per the germline V gene, CDR1 is PRHDT and CDR2 is FYEKMQ (reference sequence). The CDR3 runs 16 residues. The CDR3 loop reads CASSPAGTSGYNEQFF. The DNA of the CDR3 is TGTGCCAGCAGCCCCGCCGGGACTAGCGGGTACAATGAGCAGTTCTTC.

The chain links TRBV5-1 to TRBJ2-3, with TRBD2 matching 9 bases. V lost 0 bases and J lost 2; bases outside the gene matches: 4. The CDR3 is 16 residues long. Germline V CDR1 and CDR2: SGHRS, YFSETQ. In DNA form, the CDR3 reads TGCGCCAGCAGCTTGGCCACTAGCGGGCTCACAGATACGCAGTATTTT. Translation: CASSLATSGLTDTQYF.

The V and J genes are TRBV5-1 and TRBJ1-2; 7 bases fit TRBD1. CDR1 SGHRS and CDR2 YFSETQ come from the germline V gene. V trimming: 4 bases; J trimming: 1 base; junction bases outside the gene matches: 10. This CDR3 has 16 residues. CDR3 coding DNA: TGCGCCAGCAGCAAACCCGGGACAGCGGATAACTATGGCTACACCTTC. Translation: CASSKPGTADNYGYTF.

The gene calls are TRBV4-2 and TRBJ2-7; a possible D gene is TRBD2 (5 bases). V was clipped by 1 base and J by 3 bases, with 13 bases between them. Germline assignment: CDR1 LGHNA and CDR2 YNFKEQ. CDR3 length equals 15 residues. CDR3 bases: TGTGCCAGCAGCCAAGGGGCTAGCTCACGCTACGAGCAGTACTTC. It is translated as CASSQGASSRYEQYF.

This clone appeared a single time. The chain joins TRBV2 to TRBJ1-5, with D perhaps matching TRBD1 (6 bases). V lost 2 bases and J lost 3, with 14 bases in between. Germline assignment: CDR1 SNHLY and CDR2 FYNNEI. The CDR3 is made up of 16 amino acids. The CDR3 protein is CASSESRGQPNQPQHF. DNA of the CDR3: TGTGCCAGCAGTGAATCGAGAGGACAGCCCAATCAGCCCCAGCATTTT.

The V gene is TRBV2, the J gene TRBJ1-6; 10 bases agree with TRBD1. Germline V CDR1 and CDR2: SNHLY, FYNNEI. Losses at the gene ends were 6 bases for V and 10 bases for J; bases not matched to a gene: 6. CDR3 length: 14 amino acids. CDR3 sequence reads: CASRSTGGESPLHF. DNA of the CDR3: TGTGCCAGCAGATCGACAGGGGGCGAATCACCCCTCCACTTT.

This clone has only one observation. The chain links TRBV2 to TRBJ1-1; D is unclear. CDR1 SNHLY and CDR2 FYNNEI come from the germline V gene. This CDR3 has 13 amino acids. V shed 7 bases and J shed 1 base, with 10 bases lying between them. The CDR3 sequence is CASNRDSNTEAFF. The CDR3 DNA is TGTGCCAGCAACCGGGATTCGAACACTGAAGCTTTCTTT.

This clone was detected only once. V usage is TRBV6-2 or TRBV6-3 and J usage is TRBJ1-6, with D maybe TRBD1 (5 bases). CDR1 and CDR2 from the germline V gene are MNHEY and SVGEGT. Trimming removed 4 bases at V and 6 bases at J, with 13 bases between. The CDR3 has 15 amino acids. The CDR3 region is CASSWEQAVNSPLHF. CDR3 nucleotide sequence: TGTGCCAGCAGTTGGGAACAGGCCGTTAATTCACCCCTCCACTTT.

The chain links TRBV5-1 to TRBJ1-2; TRBD1 agrees at 10 bases. Germline-derived CDR1 and CDR2 are SGHRS and YFSETQ. The CDR3 contains 15 residues. The trim removed 0 bases at V and 8 bases at J, leaving 7 bases unmatched. For the CDR3, the DNA is TGCGCCAGCAGCTTGGCAACGGGACAGGGGCACGGCTACACCTTC. Protein sequence: CASSLATGQGHGYTF.

The rearrangement uses TRBV9 and TRBJ2-7, with a possible D match to TRBD2 (5 bases). This CDR3 is 14 amino acids long. The germline V gene has CDR1 SGDLS and CDR2 YYNGEE. V was clipped by 4 bases and J by 1 base, with 12 bases between them. The CDR3 DNA follows: TGTGCCAGCAGCCCCCTCCCGGGGTCCTACGAGCAGTACTTC. The encoded protein is CASSPLPGSYEQYF.

The rearrangement uses TRBV4-1 and TRBJ2-3, with a tentative D call TRBD2 (6 bases). V was trimmed by 3 bases and J by 4 bases, leaving 17 bases between them. The CDR3 has 16 amino acids. CDR1 and CDR2 (germline): MGHRA, YSYEKL. The CDR3 DNA follows: TGCGCCAGCAGCCAGGAGACTAGTGTGAACGCAGATACGCAGTATTTT. Residues: CASSQETSVNADTQYF.

The chain links TRBV27 to TRBJ2-5; perhaps TRBD1 as D (6 bases). Germline CDR1 MNHEY, CDR2 SMNVEV (reference sequence). V was shortened by 3 bases and J by 6 bases, with 17 bases between the two germline ends. There are 15 residues in the CDR3. The CDR3, as DNA: TGTGCCAGCAGTTTCTCTGGACAGCCTGGCCAGACCCAGTACTTC. This encodes CASSFSGQPGQTQYF.

This chain uses TRBV5-6 with TRBJ1-2; D might be TRBD1 (6 bases). V was clipped by 4 bases and J by 2 bases, with 9 bases between them. The CDR3 loop spans 13 amino acids. Germline loops: CDR1 SGHDT, CDR2 YYEEEE. CDR3 sequence reads: CASSPDRNYGYTF. For the CDR3, the DNA is TGTGCCAGCAGCCCGGACAGAAACTATGGCTACACCTTC.

The chain links TRBV3-1 (or the pseudogene TRBV3-2) to TRBJ1-3, with TRBD1 matching over 8 bases. The V gene end was trimmed by 4 bases and the J gene end by 5 bases; junction bases not matched to a gene: 7. The length of the CDR3 is 15 residues. Germline CDR1 is LGHDT and CDR2 is YNNKEL (reference sequence). DNA of the CDR3: TGTGCCAGCAGCCCCTTCGGACAGGGAAGAAACACCATATATTTT. Its protein is CASSPFGQGRNTIYF.

The V call is TRBV21-1, the J call TRBJ2-3; the table's TRBD1 call for D was not verified on the DNA. TRBV21-1 constitutes a pseudogene. The CDR3 has 15 amino acids. The CDR3 DNA reads as TGTGCCAGCAGAAAAAGGGGGAGAAAGCCAGATACGCAGTATTTT. It yields the protein CASRKRGRKPDTQYF.

As regards this clone: This sample includes further DNA sequences coding for the same CDR3. The genes are TRBV7-2 and TRBJ2-3, with D possibly being TRBD2 (6 bases). This CDR3 is 15 amino acids long. Trimming took off 5 bases at V and 0 bases at J, with 12 bases between the two ends. Germline CDR1 reads SGHTA; CDR2 reads FQGNSA. The CDR3 spells CASSLSGTSTDTQYF. DNA of the CDR3: TGTGCCAGCAGCCTTAGCGGAACTAGCACAGATACGCAGTATTTT.

The chain is built from TRBV5-1 and TRBJ2-3, with 9 bases matching TRBD1. The V gene's germline CDR1 is SGHRS and CDR2 YFSETQ. The CDR3 runs 16 residues. V lost 2 bases, J lost 5 bases, and 9 bases stayed unmatched. CDR3 in amino acids: CASSFSGTGTGDTQYF. The CDR3 nucleotides read TGCGCCAGCAGCTTCTCCGGGACAGGGACAGGAGATACGCAGTATTTT.

The CDR3 region has the DNA TGTGCCAGCAGACAGCAACTCCTCTCTGGAAACACCATATATTTT. Residues: CASRQQLLSGNTIYF. This rearrangement joins TRBV6-6 to TRBJ1-3; no clear D. V lost 6 bases and J 0 bases, leaving 12 bases between the germline ends. The CDR3 runs 15 residues. CDR1 and CDR2 from the germline V gene are MNHNY and SVGAGI (reference sequence).

The rearrangement uses TRBV5-4 and TRBJ1-3; D remains unclear. CDR1 is SGHNT and CDR2 is YYREEE in the germline V gene (reference sequence). V was trimmed by 0 bases and J by 6 bases, leaving 13 bases between them. This CDR3 contains 15 residues. CDR3 coding DNA: TGTGCCAGCAGCTTGGGAGGCCAAGCTTTAAACACCATATATTTT. Translating gives CASSLGGQALNTIYF.

This sequence joins TRBV5-4 and TRBJ2-1, with 10 bases fitting TRBD2. The CDR3 covers 17 residues. Germline V gene data show CDR1 as SGHNT and CDR2 as YYREEE (reference sequence). The V and J ends lost 4 bases and 6 bases, in that order; junction bases with no gene match: 13. CDR3 region: CASSLLVASGSINEQFF. The CDR3 DNA is TGTGCCAGCAGCCTCCTGGTGGCTAGCGGGAGTATCAATGAGCAGTTCTTC.

The genes are TRBV10-3 and TRBJ1-1; 12 bases are a match to TRBD1. Germline CDR1 is ENHRY and CDR2 is SYGVKD. The CDR3 sequence is 12 residues long. V trimming: 11 bases; J trimming: 7 bases; junction bases outside the gene matches: 5. The chain's CDR3 is CAVGTGGSEAFF. The CDR3 DNA follows: TGTGCCGTCGGGACAGGGGGCAGTGAAGCTTTCTTT.